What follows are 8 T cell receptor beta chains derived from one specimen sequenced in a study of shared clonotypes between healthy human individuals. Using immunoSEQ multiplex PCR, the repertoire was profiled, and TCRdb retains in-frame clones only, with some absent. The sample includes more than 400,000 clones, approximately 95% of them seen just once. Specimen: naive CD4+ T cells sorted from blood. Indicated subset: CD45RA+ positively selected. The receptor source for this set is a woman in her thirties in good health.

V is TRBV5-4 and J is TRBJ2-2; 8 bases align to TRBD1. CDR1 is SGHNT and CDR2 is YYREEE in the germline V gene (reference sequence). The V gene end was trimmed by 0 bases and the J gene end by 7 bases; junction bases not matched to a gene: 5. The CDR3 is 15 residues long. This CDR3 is CASSLAPGGIGELFF. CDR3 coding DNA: TGTGCCAGCAGCTTGGCTCCAGGGGGCATCGGGGAGCTGTTTTTT.

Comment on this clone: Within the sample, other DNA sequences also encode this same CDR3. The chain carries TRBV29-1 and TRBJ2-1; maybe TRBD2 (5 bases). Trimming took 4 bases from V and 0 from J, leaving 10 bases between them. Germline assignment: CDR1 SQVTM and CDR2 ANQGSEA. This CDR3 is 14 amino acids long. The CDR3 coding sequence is TGCAGCGTTGGTACCAGCGGCTCCTACAATGAGCAGTTCTTC. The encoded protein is CSVGTSGSYNEQFF.

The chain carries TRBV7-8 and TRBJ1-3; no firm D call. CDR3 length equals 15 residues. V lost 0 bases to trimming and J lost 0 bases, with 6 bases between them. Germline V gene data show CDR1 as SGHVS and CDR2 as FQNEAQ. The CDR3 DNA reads TGTGCCAGCAGCTTAGCGGCGGTCTCTGGAAACACCATATATTTT. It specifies CASSLAAVSGNTIYF. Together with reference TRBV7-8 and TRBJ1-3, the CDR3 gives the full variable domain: GAGVSQSPRYKVAKRGQDVALRCDPISGHVSLFWYQQALGQGPEFLTYFQNEAQLDKSGLPSDRFFAERPEGSVSTLKIQRTQQEDSAVYLCASSLAAVSGNTIYFGEGSWLTVV.

The CDR3 nucleotides read TGTGCCAGCAGTCTTAGGGGGGGACTAGACTACGAGCAGTACTTC. Protein sequence: CASSLRGGLDYEQYF. V is TRBV6-1 and J is TRBJ2-7; 8 bases match TRBD2. J lost 3 bases, V lost 5 bases, and 9 bases had no gene match. The CDR3 is 15 amino acids. Germline loops: CDR1 MNHNS, CDR2 SASEGT.

The CDR3 reads CASSFRDARHTGELFF. As DNA, the CDR3 is TGTGCCAGCAGCTTCAGGGACGCCCGGCACACCGGGGAGCTGTTTTTT. The rearrangement uses TRBV7-9 and TRBJ2-2; TRBD1 or TRBD2 may be the D gene (5 bases each). The V gene's germline CDR1 is SEHNR and CDR2 FQNEAQ (reference sequence). V was trimmed by 3 bases and J by 3 bases, leaving 14 bases between them. CDR3 size: 16 residues.

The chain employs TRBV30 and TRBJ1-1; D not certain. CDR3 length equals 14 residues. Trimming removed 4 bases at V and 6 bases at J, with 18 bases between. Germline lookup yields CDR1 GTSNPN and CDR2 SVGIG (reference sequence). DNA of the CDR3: TGTGCCTGGATTGGTGTCCAGAAAACCCCTGAAGCTTTCTTT. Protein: CAWIGVQKTPEAFF.

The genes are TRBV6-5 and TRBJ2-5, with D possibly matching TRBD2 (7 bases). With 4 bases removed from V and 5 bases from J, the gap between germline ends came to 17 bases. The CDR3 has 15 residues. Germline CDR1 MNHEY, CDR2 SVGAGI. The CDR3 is CASSWWEGGRETQYF. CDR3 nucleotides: TGTGCCAGCAGTTGGTGGGAGGGGGGTAGGGAGACCCAGTACTTC.

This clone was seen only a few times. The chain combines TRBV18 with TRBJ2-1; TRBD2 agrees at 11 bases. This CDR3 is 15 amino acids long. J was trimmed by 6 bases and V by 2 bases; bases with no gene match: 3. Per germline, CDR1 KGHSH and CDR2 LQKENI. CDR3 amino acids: CASSPGLAGGNEQFF. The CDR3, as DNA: TGTGCCAGCTCACCAGGGCTAGCGGGAGGCAATGAGCAGTTCTTC.